The clone carrying this T cell receptor beta chain was detected only once. Its antigen is as yet unknown. At the DNA level, this CDR3 is encoded by other sequences in the same sample as well. This entry belongs to a study of shared clonotypes between healthy human individuals. The study, taken as a whole, reports: Enrolling few donors narrowed the genetic and exposure-history diversity that was represented.

In the authors' methods: Filtering differed, since immunoSEQ gave only junction sequences and no quality scores. The repertoire was sequenced with immunoSEQ multiplex PCR; TCRdb's copy has only in-frame clones and lacks some. V, J and clone size are taken as reported in that table, and D and trimming were inferred from the DNA itself. The repertoire holds under 1,900,000 clones, less than 99% seen once, with approximately 0.4% in the top ten. Sequencing was carried out using naive CD4+ T cells sorted from blood. This sample's subset: CD45RA+ positively selected. The sequence was obtained from a young man in good health.

The CDR3 sequence is CASSQTSGSYNEQFF. CDR3 in DNA: TGTGCCAGCAGCCAGACTAGCGGGTCCTACAATGAGCAGTTCTTC. This rearrangement joins TRBV7-2 to TRBJ2-1, with 10 bases lining up with TRBD2. Germline V gene data show CDR1 as SGHTA and CDR2 as FQGNSA. J was trimmed by 1 base and V by 5 bases; bases with no gene match: 2. There are 15 residues in the CDR3.